Listed here are 8 T cell receptor beta chains from one sample, sequenced in a study of regulatory T cells in long-lasting Graves disease. The time point denotes: newly diagnosed GD, antithyroid drugs for less than 3 months. Researchers made the TCR library from RNA that was extracted from PBMCs. Building the TCR beta libraries relied on iRepertoire HTBI primers, and CDR3 regions underwent Arm-PCR. One entry per CDR3 protein, called by TCRdb with MiXCR from the multiplex PCR reads. The sample contains hundreds of thousands of distinct CDR3 sequences, approximately 15% of which appear only once. The sample was also reused in another study, on T cells in Graves' hyperthyroidism and ophthalmopathy.

The starting material was peripheral blood mononuclear cells (PBMCs), obtained at new diagnosis, from a patient treated with antithyroid drugs. All receptors derive from a man aged 25 to 45 with Graves disease.

The chain employs TRBV20-1 and TRBJ1-5; perhaps TRBD1 as D (6 bases). This CDR3 spans 13 amino acids. Looked up from germline, CDR1 is DFQATT and CDR2 is SNEGSKA (reference sequence). With 3 bases removed from V and 11 bases from J, the gap between germline ends came to 17 bases. Here the CDR3 reads CSAREGDLLAQHF. In nucleotides, the CDR3 is TGCAGTGCTAGGGAGGGGGACCTCCTAGCCCAGCATTTT.

This clonotype occurred many times. This chain uses TRBV27 with TRBJ2-7; no clear D gene. V was pared by 3 bases and J by 5 bases, with 11 bases between. The CDR3 contains 13 residues. CDR1 MNHEY and CDR2 SMNVEV come from the germline V gene (reference sequence). The CDR3 reads CASSFRPHHEQYF. Here the CDR3 DNA reads TGTGCCAGCAGTTTCAGGCCCCACCACGAGCAGTACTTC.

In this sample, this clonotype turned up a few times. V usage is TRBV16 and J usage is TRBJ1-5; D remains ambiguous. This CDR3 region has 13 residues. Trimming left V 5 bases short and J 3 bases short, with 8 bases between. Germline CDR1 and CDR2: KGHSY and FQNENV. The CDR3: CASSSRNNQPQHF. In DNA, the CDR3 is TGTGCCAGCAGCTCACGGAACAATCAGCCCCAGCATTTT.

CDR3 residues: CASSQEAGASVYSNQPQHF. CDR3 DNA: TGCGCCAGCAGCCAAGAGGCAGGGGCGAGTGTATATAGCAATCAGCCCCAGCATTTT. The chain has TRBV4-1 and TRBJ1-5, with D tentatively TRBD1 (6 bases). Trimming removed 0 bases from V and 0 bases from J, with 18 bases in between. The CDR3 spans 19 residues. CDR1 is MGHRA, CDR2 YSYEKL, per germline.

This clonotype has a count of ten or more. The V gene is TRBV5-1, the J gene TRBJ2-1; perhaps TRBD1 as D (6 bases). Germline CDR1 SGHRS, CDR2 YFSETQ. Between the trimmed V and J ends, which lost 0 bases and 14 bases, there was a span of 9 bases. The CDR3 has 11 amino acids. The CDR3 here is CASSLARDKFF. DNA of the CDR3: TGCGCCAGCAGCTTGGCCCGGGACAAGTTCTTC.

This clonotype was seen repeatedly, ten times or more. The chain employs TRBV10-3 and TRBJ2-3; D is unresolved. The CDR3 contains 14 residues. Per germline, CDR1 ENHRY and CDR2 SYGVKD. V lost 4 bases to trimming and J lost 2 bases, with 10 bases between them. As DNA, the CDR3 is TGTGCCATCAGTGCGAGAGCAGACACAGATACGCAGTATTTT. It translates to CAISARADTDTQYF.

The chain is built from TRBV18 and TRBJ1-2; 7 positions agree with TRBD1. Germline assignment: CDR1 KGHSH and CDR2 LQKENI. The length of the CDR3 is 15 residues. V shed 6 bases and J 2 bases; nucleotides not matched to a gene: 9. This CDR3 reads CASSQTGAENYGYTF. The CDR3 nucleotides are TGTGCCAGCTCGCAAACAGGGGCGGAGAACTATGGCTACACCTTC.

The sample holds many counts of this clonotype. The rearrangement links TRBV12-5 to TRBJ2-3, with 10 positions matching TRBD2. Germline loops: CDR1 LGHNT, CDR2 FRNRAP. J was trimmed by 2 bases and V by 6 bases; bases with no gene match: 8. This CDR3 is built from 16 residues. The CDR3 DNA follows: TGTGCTAGTGGGTTCGGGACTAGCGACTACACAGATACGCAGTATTTT. Translated, it gives CASGFGTSDYTDTQYF.